A selection of T cell receptor beta chains follows, all from one sample in a study of blood T cells in healthy people across ages. One entry per CDR3 protein results from TCRdb running MiXCR on the 5' RACE reads. The sample gives some 800,000 distinct CDR3 sequences, approximately 25% of which show up once; under 4.5% is in the top ten. A further study also used this sample, focusing on T cells of mothers and their children.

Sequencing was done on a sample of blood. Source of these receptors: a boy between 10 and 17 years old in good health. CDR3s include the opening cysteine and the closing phenylalanine or tryptophan. A D gene is named only where the DNA matches it firmly. Clone size, where shown, is once, few, many, or a class for clones that have expanded.

J gene | clone size | D gene | V gene | CDR3 DNA | CDR3 protein
TRBJ2-1 | NA | TRBD2 | TRBV19 | TGTGCCAGTAGTAGGCAGCGGGGCATAACCTACAATGAGCAGTTCTTC | CASSRQRGITYNEQFF
TRBJ2-7 | NA | NA | TRBV6-2/TRBV6-3 | TGTGCCAGCAGTTCGGAGGCCTACGAGCAGTACTTC | CASSSEAYEQYF
TRBJ2-7 | NA | TRBD2 | TRBV4-3 | TGCGCCAGCAGCCCGCAGGGCCCGGGACTAGCGGGAGACCACGAGCAGTACTTC | CASSPQGPGLAGDHEQYF
TRBJ2-7 | few | NA | TRBV28 | TGTGCCAGCAGTTTCGGTGACCCCACGAGCTCCTACGAGCAGTACTTC | CASSFGDPTSSYEQYF
TRBJ1-1 | few | NA | TRBV6-5 | TGTGCCAGCAGTTCCCCGGGACACCTGAACACTGAAGCTTTCTTT | CASSSPGHLNTEAFF
TRBJ2-7 | NA | NA | TRBV7-9 | TGTGCCAGCAGCTTAGGACCTGGGGCCAGCTCCTACGAGCAGTACTTC | CASSLGPGASSYEQYF
TRBJ2-7 | NA | TRBD2 | TRBV5-6 | TGTGCCAGCAGCTCCTCCCCATCGACTAGCGGGGGACACGTGGGGTACTTC | CASSSSPSTSGGHVGYF
TRBJ1-2 | NA | NA | TRBV3-1 | TGTGCCAGCAGCCAAGTAACAGGGTGGTATGGCTACACCTTC | CASSQVTGWYGYTF
TRBJ2-1 | NA | NA | TRBV4-1 | TGCGCCAGCAGCCAACTTTCGGGGAGCATACAAGATGAGCAGTTCTTC | CASSQLSGSIQDEQFF
TRBJ1-1 | NA | TRBD1 | TRBV12-3/TRBV12-4 | TGTGCCAGCAGTGGGACAGGGGCCACTGAAGCTTTCTTT | CASSGTGATEAFF
TRBJ1-2 | few | NA | TRBV27 | TGTGCCAGCAGTTATGGTAGGGACTATGGCTACACCTTC | CASSYGRDYGYTF
TRBJ2-7 | many | TRBD2 | TRBV6-2/TRBV6-3 | TGTGCCAGCATGCGGCCTAGCGGGAGGGTCAACGACGAGCAGTACTTC | CASMRPSGRVNDEQYF
TRBJ2-3 | NA | NA | TRBV28 | TGTGCCAGCAGTTATGGGGGCAGGGACGGAACAGATACGCAGTATTTT | CASSYGGRDGTDTQYF
TRBJ2-3 | NA | NA | TRBV29-1 | TGCAGCGCCCCCGAGGAGGGTACAGATACGCAGTATTTT | CSAPEEGTDTQYF
TRBJ2-3 | few | TRBD2 | TRBV20-1 | TGCAGTAAAACCTCGGGGGGAATGTCAGATACGCAGTATTTT | CSKTSGGMSDTQYF
TRBJ2-1 | NA | TRBD2 | TRBV6-5 | TGTGCCAGCAGCCCATCGGGAGGGCTAGGCGTTGTGCAGTTCTTC | CASSPSGGLGVVQFF
TRBJ2-2 | few | NA | TRBV27 | TGTGCCAGCAGCAACGACGATCAGGGATTCGGGGAGCTGTTTTTT | CASSNDDQGFGELFF
TRBJ2-4 | NA | NA | TRBV7-8 | TGTGCCAGCAGCCCCGATTCAAACCGGGAGGCCAAAAACATTCAGTACTTC | CASSPDSNREAKNIQYF
TRBJ1-4 | NA | NA | TRBV7-9 | TGTGCCAGCAGCTTTGGGGGCGCAACTAATGAAAAACTGTTTTTT | CASSFGGATNEKLFF
TRBJ1-2 | NA | NA | TRBV7-8 | TGTGCCAGCAGCTTAGTTCGGACGGGTGGCTACACCTTC | CASSLVRTGGYTF
TRBJ2-1 | NA | NA | TRBV6-2/TRBV6-3 | TGTGCCAGCAGTTACCACCCGGGCTATGAGCAGTTCTTC | CASSYHPGYEQFF
TRBJ2-5 | few | NA | TRBV15 | TGTGCCACCAGCATAGGACCCCAAGAGACCCAGTACTTC | CATSIGPQETQYF
TRBJ2-1 | few | TRBD2 | TRBV30 | TGTGCCTGGAGCAGCGGGGGGGCCTGGAATGAGCAGTTCTTC | CAWSSGGAWNEQFF
TRBJ2-5 | NA | NA | TRBV15 | TGTGCCACCAGCAGAGATGACCCCAGCAGGGAGACCCAGTACTTC | CATSRDDPSRETQYF
TRBJ2-2 | few | TRBD1 | TRBV28 | TGTGCCAGCAAATGGGGGACAGGGTACACCGGGGAGCTGTTTTTT | CASKWGTGYTGELFF
TRBJ2-5 | NA | TRBD2 | TRBV6-2/TRBV6-3 | TGTGCCAGCAGTTACTCGTTAGCGGGAGCTGGCGAGACCCAGTACTTC | CASSYSLAGAGETQYF
TRBJ2-3 | NA | NA | TRBV3-1 | TGTGCCAGCAGCCACGGACAGGATACGCAGTATTTT | CASSHGQDTQYF
TRBJ2-4 | few | TRBD2 | TRBV20-1 | TGCAGTGCCCACGGACTAGCGGGAGTTGGCATTCAGTACTTC | CSAHGLAGVGIQYF
TRBJ2-5 | few | NA | TRBV5-1 | TGCGCCAGCAGCTCCACTCTAGGGGGGACCCAGTACTTC | CASSSTLGGTQYF
TRBJ2-1 | NA | NA | TRBV6-1 | TGTGCCAGCAGGTTAACCGCAGACAATGAGCAGTTCTTC | CASRLTADNEQFF
TRBJ2-7 | few | NA | TRBV28 | TGTGCCAGCAGTACCGCCCGGGGGGCCGCCTACGAGCAGTACTTC | CASSTARGAAYEQYF
TRBJ2-3 | NA | NA | TRBV7-3 | TGTGCCAGCAGCTTAAGTCGGCCCGCACTGGGAGATACGCAGTATTTT | CASSLSRPALGDTQYF
TRBJ2-5 | NA | TRBD2 | TRBV6-2/TRBV6-3 | TGTGCCAGCACTCGGGGGGAAGAGACCCAGTACTTC | CASTRGEETQYF
TRBJ2-7 | NA | NA | TRBV7-9 | TGTGCCAGCAGCTTCACAGGGCGGGTGAATGCGATCTACGAGCAGTACTTC | CASSFTGRVNAIYEQYF
TRBJ2-1 | NA | NA | TRBV29-1 | TGCAGCGTTGAAGATCCTGAGCAAGGGACATCCCTCTACAATGAGCAGTTCTTC | CSVEDPEQGTSLYNEQFF
TRBJ2-3 | NA | NA | TRBV28 | TGTGCCAGCAGTTTATCTGCAGGGGCAGATACGCAGTATTTT | CASSLSAGADTQYF
TRBJ2-3 | NA | TRBD1 | TRBV29-1 | TGCAGCGTTGAGCGCCAACAGGGGGATACGCAGTATTTT | CSVERQQGDTQYF
TRBJ1-2 | NA | NA | TRBV7-6 | TGTGCCAGCAGCTTATGGACAGACGGCTACACCTTC | CASSLWTDGYTF
TRBJ2-1 | few | NA | TRBV2 | TGTGCCAGCAGTCCTTCTAGCGTCCCCGACTACAATGAGCAGTTCTTC | CASSPSSVPDYNEQFF
TRBJ2-6 | few | NA | TRBV6-2/TRBV6-3 | TGTGCCAGCAGCTGGGAAAGGGTCCCAGTGGCCAACGTCCTGACTTTC | CASSWERVPVANVLTF
TRBJ2-3 | NA | TRBD2 | TRBV6-2/TRBV6-3 | TGTGCCAGCAATGCCGGGACTAGCGGATCAGATACGCAGTATTTT | CASNAGTSGSDTQYF
TRBJ1-5 | few | TRBD1 | TRBV7-2 | TGTGCCAGCAGCTTAGGTGCAGGGGGTAATCAGCCCCGGCATTTT | CASSLGAGGNQPRHF